This T cell receptor (beta chain) appears in the sequencing data of a study of blood T cells in healthy people across ages. Researchers collected roughly 10 milliliters of peripheral blood from every single donor. Study-wide findings and caveats: Compared with aged donors, long-lived donors showed fewer expanded clones, suggesting selection. Per million T cells, the diversity of TCR beta decreased roughly linearly as age advanced.

Regarding this clonotype: What it binds is not known.

The germline V gene has CDR1 SGHRS and CDR2 YFSETQ. The CDR3 contains 16 residues. The use of a sample-barcoded 5' primer and a J-beta primer mix characterized a second PCR of roughly 6 to 11 cycles. Tags on each cDNA molecule came from a template-switch adaptor with 12 random nucleotides. MiXCR, applied by TCRdb to the 5' RACE reads, yields one record per CDR3 protein. The table has more than 800,000 distinct CDR3 sequences, 40% to 55% seen once. Input material: blood. This TCR came from a woman aged 55-69 years in good health. V is TRBV5-1 and J is TRBJ2-1; 8 bases are a match to TRBD2. The tail of the sequence fits TRBJ2-7 better, so the J call may be wrong. The CDR3 reads CASSLSTSGLYNEQYF. For the CDR3, the DNA is TGCGCCAGCAGCTTGTCCACTAGCGGATTATACAATGAGCAGTACTTC.